This T cell receptor beta chain derives from a study of blood T cell repertoires in COVID-19. TCRdb keeps only in-frame clones here, not all; method: immunoSEQ multiplex PCR. The sample carries approximately 85,000 clones, roughly 88% recorded once. V lost 0 bases and J 7 bases, leaving 4 bases between the germline ends. Germline V gene sequence: CDR1 MNHEY, CDR2 SMNVEV (reference sequence). The CDR3 runs 13 residues. The material sequenced was peripheral blood. The chain links TRBV27 to TRBJ1-6; D not resolved. This receptor was taken from a man aged 45 to 65 with active or convalescent COVID-19. The CDR3 nucleotides are TGTGCCAGCAGTTTATCGTCGAATTCACCCCTCCACTTT. As protein: CASSLSSNSPLHF.